This TCR beta chain was captured in a study of blood T cells in healthy people across ages. The germline V and J ends were trimmed by 0 bases and 13 bases, with 25 bases remaining between them. Germline values: CDR1 DFQATT, CDR2 SNEGSKA (reference sequence). There are 16 residues in the CDR3. For the second PCR, which ran for about 6 to 12 cycles, a sample-barcoded 5' primer and a J-beta primer mix were used. Via MiXCR, TCRdb re-called the 5' RACE reads, giving one row per CDR3 protein. The sample has about 1.6 million distinct CDR3 sequences; about 32% are singletons. This receptor was obtained from a woman in her 30s in good health. Sequenced material: blood. This chain joins TRBV20-1 and TRBJ2-1; possible D gene TRBD1, 6 bases. CDR3 region: CSARDLRTDFQGTQFF. The CDR3 bases are TGCAGTGCTAGAGATCTTAGGACAGATTTTCAAGGGACCCAGTTCTTC.